The source of this T cell receptor (beta chain) is a study of technical replicates of blood from a few donors. Clones were sequenced by immunoSEQ multiplex PCR, and TCRdb holds only the in-frame ones, with some missing. Of tens of thousands of clones in the sample, about 90% were seen once. This CDR3 is built from 16 residues. Losses at the gene ends were 3 bases for V and 3 bases for J; bases not matched to a gene: 9. CDR1 is GTSNPN and CDR2 is SVGIG in the germline V gene (reference sequence). V usage is TRBV30 and J usage is TRBJ2-2, with 8 positions matching TRBD2. This clonotype originated in a human donor in good health. Sequencing was carried out using T cells isolated from PBMCs. CDR3 in DNA: TGTGCCTGGAGGGCGGGCGGGAGGTATTACACCGGGGAGCTGTTTTTT. Translation: CAWRAGGRYYTGELFF. The whole variable domain, remainder taken from reference TRBV30 and TRBJ2-2, is SQTIHQWPATLVQPVGSPLSLECTVEGTSNPNLYWYRQAAGRGLQLLFYSVGIGQISSEVPQNLSASRPQDRQFILSSKKLLLSDSGFYLCAWRAGGRYYTGELFFGEGSRLTVL.